Detailed here is one T cell receptor (beta chain). Those enrolled in Seattle joined during active infection and were followed longitudinally afterward. This CDR3 contains 14 residues. V was trimmed by 1 base and J by 5 bases, leaving 11 bases between them. The germline CDR1 and CDR2 sequences are LNHNV and YYDKDF (reference sequence). The data are from a study of blood T cell repertoires in COVID-19. Across the study: PBMCs, B-cell-depleted T cells, or T cells provided the cDNA or gDNA that made up the material.

Per the authors' pipeline: From reference gene primer amplification, estimates of nucleated cell counts were derived. The table came from immunoSEQ multiplex PCR; TCRdb's copy has only in-frame clones and leaves some out. V and J calls and clone size are those listed in that table; D and trimming were worked out from the DNA. The repertoire holds 150,000 to 250,000 clones, with roughly three quarters as singletons. The sequenced sample consisted of peripheral blood. The TCR comes from a middle-aged woman with COVID-19, enrolled during active disease. V is TRBV15 and J is TRBJ2-5; tentatively, D is TRBD1 (6 bases). Here the CDR3 DNA reads TGTGCCACCAGCAGAGCTCAGGGGCTCGAGACCCAGTACTTC. This encodes CATSRAQGLETQYF. The complete variable domain, with remaining parts taken from reference TRBV15 and TRBJ2-5, reads DAMVIQNPRYQVTQFGKPVTLSCSQTLNHNVMYWYQQKSSQAPKLLFHYYDKDFNNEADTPDNFQSRRPNTSFCFLDIRSPGLGDTAMYLCATSRAQGLETQYFGPGTRLLVL.